This T cell receptor beta chain was documented in a study of OX40 agonist ivuxolimab in advanced cancers. Study information: Patients were treated with ivuxolimab, an agonistic anti-OX40 (CD134) antibody.

Remarks on this clone: The antigen remains undetermined.

The protocol was immunoSEQ multiplex PCR, while the TCRdb copy is restricted to in-frame clones and leaves out a portion. The sample includes approximately 75,000 clones, around 90% seen only once; the top ten take over 0.3%. Study results and limitations: At doses 0.1 to 3.0 mg/kg, CD4+ and CD8+ clones expanded. It was also the case that some nonresponders had low normalized T-cell clonal expansion.

The receptor was derived from an adult with an advanced solid tumor such as melanoma, head and neck, liver or kidney cancer. The sequencing here drew on CD4+ or CD8+ T cells sorted from blood, taken in a trial of the OX40 agonist ivuxolimab.

CDR3 nucleotides: TGTGCCAGCAGCGTAGGCTTAGCGGCCCTTATTGGAGATACGCAGTATTTT. Translated: CASSVGLAALIGDTQYF. The chain combines TRBV9 with TRBJ2-3; possible D gene TRBD2, 6 bases. The germline gives CDR1 SGDLS, CDR2 YYNGEE. With 0 bases removed from V and 5 bases from J, the gap between germline ends came to 19 bases. The CDR3 is 17 residues long.